This T cell receptor (beta chain) was captured in a study of blood T cell repertoires in COVID-19. Study as a whole: The United States, Italy and Spain were the sources of the acute and convalescent COVID-19 samples.

V lost 4 bases and J lost 3, with 13 bases in between. The length of the CDR3 is 14 residues. Germline CDR1 and CDR2: SGDLS and YYNGEE. Sequencing was performed with immunoSEQ multiplex PCR; in TCRdb, only in-frame clones are kept and a portion is missing. The sample shows tens of thousands of clones, nearly 90% of them seen only once. The V and J genes are TRBV9 and TRBJ1-1; D is possibly TRBD1 (6 bases). The receptor was derived from a man aged 50-60 years with acute or convalescent COVID-19. The specimen sequenced was peripheral blood. The CDR3 nucleotides are TGTGCCAGCAGCCAGGGGTCAGGGGACACTGAAGCTTTCTTT. Amino acid sequence: CASSQGSGDTEAFF.